The present T cell receptor beta chain was sequenced within a study of beta chain features in type 1 diabetes. Each sorted fraction was over 95% pure. Expressed TCRB transcripts were sequenced because the isolated RNA had all been reverse transcribed beforehand. Repertoires were generated with immunoSEQ multiplex PCR, while TCRdb's copy carries only in-frame clones and drops some. The table records about 340,000 clones, 9.3% of them present only once. General observations from the study: Patients showed naive, central memory and Treg TCRB repertoires that appeared more similar than those of healthy donors. For Type 1 diabetes patients, all four CD4+ subsets carried TCRB CDR3s that were moderately but significantly shorter.

On this clone itself: Its specificity is not known.

This receptor was taken from a man aged 25 to 45 with type 1 diabetes. The source material was central memory CD4+ T cells from blood.

The CDR3 spells CASSFTGSGANVLTF. CDR3 bases: TGTGCCAGCAGCTTTACAGGGTCTGGGGCCAACGTCCTGACTTTC. The rearrangement joins TRBV7-2 to TRBJ2-6; tentatively, D is TRBD1 (6 bases). The germline CDR1 and CDR2 sequences are SGHTA and FQGNSA. The CDR3 is made up of 15 amino acids. V was shortened by 3 bases and J by 1 base, with 7 bases between the two germline ends.